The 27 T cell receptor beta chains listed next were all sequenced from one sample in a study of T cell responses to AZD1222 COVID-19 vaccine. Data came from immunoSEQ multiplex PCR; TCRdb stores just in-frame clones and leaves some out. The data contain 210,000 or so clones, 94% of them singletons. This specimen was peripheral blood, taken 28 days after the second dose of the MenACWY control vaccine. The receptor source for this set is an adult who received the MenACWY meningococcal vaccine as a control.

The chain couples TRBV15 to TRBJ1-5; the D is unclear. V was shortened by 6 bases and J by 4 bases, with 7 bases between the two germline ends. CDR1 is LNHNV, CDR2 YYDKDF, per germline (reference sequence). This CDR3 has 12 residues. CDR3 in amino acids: CATSPSNQPQHF. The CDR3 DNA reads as TGTGCCACCAGTCCGAGTAATCAGCCCCAGCATTTT.

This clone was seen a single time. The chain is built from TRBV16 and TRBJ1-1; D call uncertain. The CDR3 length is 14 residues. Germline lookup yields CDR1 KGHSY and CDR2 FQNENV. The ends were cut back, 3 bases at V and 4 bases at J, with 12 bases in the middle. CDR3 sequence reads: CASSQYVRSTEAFF. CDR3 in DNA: TGTGCCAGCAGCCAGTACGTCCGAAGCACTGAAGCTTTCTTT.

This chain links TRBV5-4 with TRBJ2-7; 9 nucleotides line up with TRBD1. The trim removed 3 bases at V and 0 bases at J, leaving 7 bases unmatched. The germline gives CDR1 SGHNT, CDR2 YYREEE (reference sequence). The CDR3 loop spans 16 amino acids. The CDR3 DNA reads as TGTGCCAGCAGCTCCTTCGGGACAGGGACCTCCTACGAGCAGTACTTC. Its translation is CASSSFGTGTSYEQYF. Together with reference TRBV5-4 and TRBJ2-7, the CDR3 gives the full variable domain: ETGVTQSPTHLIKTRGQQVTLRCSSQSGHNTVSWYQQALGQGPQFIFQYYREEENGRGNFPPRFSGLQFPNYSSELNVNALELDDSALYLCASSSFGTGTSYEQYFGPGTRLTVT.

The CDR3 here is CASSLGSGYEQYF. The CDR3 DNA follows: TGCGCCAGCAGCTTGGGGTCTGGGTACGAGCAGTACTTC. The V gene is TRBV5-1, the J gene TRBJ2-7, with unresolved D. Germline-derived CDR1 and CDR2 are SGHRS and YFSETQ. This CDR3 comprises 13 residues. V lost 0 bases, J lost 4 bases, and 8 bases lay in between.

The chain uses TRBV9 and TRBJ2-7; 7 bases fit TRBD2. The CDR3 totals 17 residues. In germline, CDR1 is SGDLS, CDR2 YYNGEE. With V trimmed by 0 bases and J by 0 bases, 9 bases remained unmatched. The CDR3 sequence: CASSVASSGSSSYEQYF. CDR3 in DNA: TGTGCCAGCAGCGTAGCTTCTAGCGGATCGAGCTCCTACGAGCAGTACTTC.

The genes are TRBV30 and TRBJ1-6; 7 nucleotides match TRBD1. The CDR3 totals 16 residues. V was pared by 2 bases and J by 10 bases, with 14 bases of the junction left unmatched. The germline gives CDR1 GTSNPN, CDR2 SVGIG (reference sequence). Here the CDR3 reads CAWSRETGRKGSPLHF. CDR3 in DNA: TGTGCCTGGAGTAGGGAGACAGGGCGAAAAGGATCACCCCTCCACTTT.

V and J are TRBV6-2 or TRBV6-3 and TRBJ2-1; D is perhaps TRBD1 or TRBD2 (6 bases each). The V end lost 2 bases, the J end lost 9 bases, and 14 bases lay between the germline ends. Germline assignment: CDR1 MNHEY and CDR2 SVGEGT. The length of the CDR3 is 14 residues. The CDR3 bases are TGTGCCAGCAGTTACGAGGGGGGCTCCCTTGAGCAGTTCTTC. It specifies CASSYEGGSLEQFF.

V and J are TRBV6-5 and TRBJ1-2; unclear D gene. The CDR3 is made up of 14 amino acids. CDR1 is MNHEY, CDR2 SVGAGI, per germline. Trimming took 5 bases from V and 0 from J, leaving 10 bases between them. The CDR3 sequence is CASSPDDANYGYTF. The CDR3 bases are TGTGCCAGCAGTCCAGACGATGCTAACTATGGCTACACCTTC.

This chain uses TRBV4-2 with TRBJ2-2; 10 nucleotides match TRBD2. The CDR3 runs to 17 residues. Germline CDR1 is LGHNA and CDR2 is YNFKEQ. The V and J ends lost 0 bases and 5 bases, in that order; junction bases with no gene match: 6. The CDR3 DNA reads TGTGCCAGCAGCCAAGATCAGACTAGCGGGTGGACCGGGGAGCTGTTTTTT. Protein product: CASSQDQTSGWTGELFF.

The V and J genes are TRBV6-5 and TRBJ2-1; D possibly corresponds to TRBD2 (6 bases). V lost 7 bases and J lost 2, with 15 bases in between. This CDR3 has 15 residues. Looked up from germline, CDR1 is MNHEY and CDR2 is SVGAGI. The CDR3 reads CASNKLGGTYNEQFF. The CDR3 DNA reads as TGTGCCAGCAACAAACTAGGCGGGACCTACAATGAGCAGTTCTTC.

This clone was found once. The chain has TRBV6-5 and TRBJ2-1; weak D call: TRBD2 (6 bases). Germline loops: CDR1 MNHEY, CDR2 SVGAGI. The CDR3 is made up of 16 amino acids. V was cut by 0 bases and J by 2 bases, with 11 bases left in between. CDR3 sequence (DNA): TGTGCCAGCAGTTACTCGATCTTAGCGGCCTACAATGAGCAGTTCTTC. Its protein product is CASSYSILAAYNEQFF.

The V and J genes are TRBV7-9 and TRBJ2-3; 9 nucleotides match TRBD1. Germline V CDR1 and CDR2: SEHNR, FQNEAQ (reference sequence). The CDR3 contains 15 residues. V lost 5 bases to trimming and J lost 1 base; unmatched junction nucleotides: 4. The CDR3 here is CASSGRDRGTDTQYF. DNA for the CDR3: TGTGCCAGCAGCGGCCGGGACAGGGGCACAGATACGCAGTATTTT. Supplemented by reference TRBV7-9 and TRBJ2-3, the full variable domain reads DTGVSQNPRHKITKRGQNVTFRCDPISEHNRLYWYRQTLGQGPEFLTYFQNEAQLEKSRLLSDRFSAERPKGSFSTLEIQRTEQGDSAMYLCASSGRDRGTDTQYFGPGTRLTVL.

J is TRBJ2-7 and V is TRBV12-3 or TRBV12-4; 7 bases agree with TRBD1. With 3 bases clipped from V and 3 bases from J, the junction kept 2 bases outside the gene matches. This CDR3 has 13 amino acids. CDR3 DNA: TGTGCCAGCAGTTTTCAGGGGGTCTACGAGCAGTACTTC. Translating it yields CASSFQGVYEQYF.

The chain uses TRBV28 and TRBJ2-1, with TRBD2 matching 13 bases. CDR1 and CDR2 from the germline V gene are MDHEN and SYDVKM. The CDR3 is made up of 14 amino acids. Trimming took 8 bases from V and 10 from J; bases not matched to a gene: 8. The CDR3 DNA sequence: TGTGCCAGCGGACTAGCGGGGGCCGCAAGGGAGCAGTTCTTC. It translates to CASGLAGAAREQFF.

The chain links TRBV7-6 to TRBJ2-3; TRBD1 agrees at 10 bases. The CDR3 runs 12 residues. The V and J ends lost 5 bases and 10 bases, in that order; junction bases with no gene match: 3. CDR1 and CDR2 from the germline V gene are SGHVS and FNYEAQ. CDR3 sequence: CASSPTGGPQYF. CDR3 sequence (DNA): TGTGCCAGCAGCCCGACAGGGGGCCCGCAGTATTTT.

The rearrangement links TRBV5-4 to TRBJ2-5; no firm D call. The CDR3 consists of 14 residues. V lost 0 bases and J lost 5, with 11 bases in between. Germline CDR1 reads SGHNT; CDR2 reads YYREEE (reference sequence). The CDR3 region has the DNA TGTGCCAGCAGCTTGGCTCTGGGCGCGGAGACCCAGTACTTC. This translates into CASSLALGAETQYF.

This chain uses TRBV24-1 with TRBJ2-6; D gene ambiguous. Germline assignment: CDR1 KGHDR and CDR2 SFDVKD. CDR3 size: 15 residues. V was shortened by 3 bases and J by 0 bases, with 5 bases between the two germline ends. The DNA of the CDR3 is TGTGCCACCAGTGATCAGATCTCTGGGGCCAACGTCCTGACTTTC. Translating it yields CATSDQISGANVLTF.

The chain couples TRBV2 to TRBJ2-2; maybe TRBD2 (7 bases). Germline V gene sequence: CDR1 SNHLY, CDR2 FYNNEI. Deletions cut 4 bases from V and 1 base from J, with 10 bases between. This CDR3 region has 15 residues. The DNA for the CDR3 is TGTGCCAGCAGTGGCGGGGGCCGGAACACCGGGGAGCTGTTTTTT. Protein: CASSGGGRNTGELFF.

The DNA for the CDR3 is TGTGCCAGTACCGGGACAGGGACCACCGGGGAGCTGTTTTTT. Translating it yields CASTGTGTTGELFF. The chain has TRBV10-3 and TRBJ2-2, with 9 bases lining up with TRBD1. CDR3 size: 14 residues. After removal of 10 bases from V and 4 bases from J, the junction contained 7 bases not matched to a gene. In germline, CDR1 is ENHRY, CDR2 SYGVKD.

The CDR3, as DNA: TGTGCCTGGAGTGGGGTGGATAGTGAGCAGTTCTTC. Its protein product is CAWSGVDSEQFF. V usage is TRBV30 and J usage is TRBJ2-1; D remains ambiguous. CDR1 and CDR2 (germline): GTSNPN, SVGIG (reference sequence). The CDR3 consists of 12 residues. V dropped 1 base and J dropped 9 bases, with 10 bases sitting between them. The whole variable domain, remainder taken from reference TRBV30 and TRBJ2-1, is SQTIHQWPATLVQPVGSPLSLECTVEGTSNPNLYWYRQAAGRGLQLLFYSVGIGQISSEVPQNLSASRPQDRQFILSSKKLLLSDSGFYLCAWSGVDSEQFFGPGTRLTVL.

Here the CDR3 reads CASSFKGNEAFF. CDR3 nucleotides: TGTGCCAGCAGTTTCAAGGGCAATGAAGCTTTCTTT. This chain links TRBV27 with TRBJ1-1; no clear D. This CDR3 spans 12 amino acids. V was cut by 3 bases and J by 7 bases, with 9 bases left in between. CDR1 and CDR2 (germline): MNHEY, SMNVEV (reference sequence).

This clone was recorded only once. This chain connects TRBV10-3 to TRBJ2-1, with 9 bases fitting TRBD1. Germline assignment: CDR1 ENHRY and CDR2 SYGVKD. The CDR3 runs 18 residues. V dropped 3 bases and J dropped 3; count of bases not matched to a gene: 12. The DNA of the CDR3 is TGTGCCATCAGTGACGACAGGGGGAGCCGGGAGAACTACAATGAGCAGTTCTTC. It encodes CAISDDRGSRENYNEQFF.

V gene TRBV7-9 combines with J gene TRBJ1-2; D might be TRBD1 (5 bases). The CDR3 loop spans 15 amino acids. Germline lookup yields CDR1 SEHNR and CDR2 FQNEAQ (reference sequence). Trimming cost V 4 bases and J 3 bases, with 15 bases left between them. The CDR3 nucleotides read TGTGCCAGCAGCTCTACTATAGGGGACGACTATGGCTACACCTTC. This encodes CASSSTIGDDYGYTF. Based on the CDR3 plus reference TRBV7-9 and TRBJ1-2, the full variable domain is DTGVSQNPRHKITKRGQNVTFRCDPISEHNRLYWYRQTLGQGPEFLTYFQNEAQLEKSRLLSDRFSAERPKGSFSTLEIQRTEQGDSAMYLCASSSTIGDDYGYTFGSGTRLTVV.

CDR3 amino acids: CASSTDSHYNSPLHF. As DNA, the CDR3 is TGTGCCAGCAGCACAGACAGTCACTATAATTCACCCCTCCACTTT. The V gene is TRBV27, the J gene TRBJ1-6; a possible D gene is TRBD1 (5 bases). The CDR3 spans 15 residues. V lost 6 bases and J 3 bases, leaving 12 bases between the germline ends. CDR1 and CDR2 from the germline V gene are MNHEY and SMNVEV (reference sequence).

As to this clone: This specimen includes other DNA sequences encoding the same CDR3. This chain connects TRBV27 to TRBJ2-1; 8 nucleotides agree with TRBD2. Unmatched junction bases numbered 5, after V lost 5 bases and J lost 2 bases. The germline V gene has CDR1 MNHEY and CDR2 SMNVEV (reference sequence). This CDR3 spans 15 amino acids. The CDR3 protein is CASSQTSGAYNEQFF. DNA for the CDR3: TGTGCCAGCAGTCAAACTAGCGGCGCCTACAATGAGCAGTTCTTC.

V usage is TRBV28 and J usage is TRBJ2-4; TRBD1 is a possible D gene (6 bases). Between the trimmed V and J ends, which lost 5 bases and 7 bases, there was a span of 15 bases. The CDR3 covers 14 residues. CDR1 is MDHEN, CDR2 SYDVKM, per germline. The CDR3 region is CASSRLNTGNIQYF. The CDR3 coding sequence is TGTGCCAGCAGTCGGCTGAATACAGGGAACATTCAGTACTTC.

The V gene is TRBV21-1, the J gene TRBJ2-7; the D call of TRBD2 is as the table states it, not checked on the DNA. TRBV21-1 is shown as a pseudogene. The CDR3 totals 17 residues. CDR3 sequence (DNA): TGTGCCAGCAGAATACGACTAGCGGGAGAGCAGACCTACGAGCAGTACTTC. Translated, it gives CASRIRLAGEQTYEQYF.